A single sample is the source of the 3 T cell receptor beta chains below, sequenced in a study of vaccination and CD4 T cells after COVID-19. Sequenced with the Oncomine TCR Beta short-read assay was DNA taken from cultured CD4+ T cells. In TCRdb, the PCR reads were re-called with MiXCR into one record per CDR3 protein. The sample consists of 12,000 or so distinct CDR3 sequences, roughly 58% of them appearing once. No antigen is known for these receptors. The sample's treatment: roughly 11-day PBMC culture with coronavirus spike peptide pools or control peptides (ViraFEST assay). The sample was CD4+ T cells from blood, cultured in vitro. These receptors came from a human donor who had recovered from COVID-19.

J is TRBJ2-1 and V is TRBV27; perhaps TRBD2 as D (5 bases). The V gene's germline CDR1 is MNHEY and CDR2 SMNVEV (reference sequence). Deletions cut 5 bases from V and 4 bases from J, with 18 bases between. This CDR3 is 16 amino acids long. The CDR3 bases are TGTGCCAGCAGTCCCCTAGTGGGCGCGGGTTACAATGAGCAGTTCTTC. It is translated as CASSPLVGAGYNEQFF.

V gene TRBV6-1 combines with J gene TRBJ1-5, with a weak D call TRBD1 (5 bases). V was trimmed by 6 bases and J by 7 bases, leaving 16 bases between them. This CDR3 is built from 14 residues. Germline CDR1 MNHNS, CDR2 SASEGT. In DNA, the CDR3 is TGTGCCAGCAGCCTCGGGGGGTCCCAACAGCCCCAGCATTTT. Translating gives CASSLGGSQQPQHF.

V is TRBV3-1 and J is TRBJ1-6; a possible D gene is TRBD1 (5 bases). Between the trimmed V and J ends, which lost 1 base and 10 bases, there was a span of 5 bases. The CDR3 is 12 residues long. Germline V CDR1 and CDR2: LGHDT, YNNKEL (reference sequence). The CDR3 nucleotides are TGTGCCAGCAGCCAAGGGGACTCACCCCTCCACTTT. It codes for CASSQGDSPLHF.